This entry is about one T cell receptor (beta chain). The antigen is undetermined. This specimen belongs to a study of cytomegalovirus exposure and HLA in healthy donors. Germline CDR1 reads SNHLY; CDR2 reads FYNNEI. The CDR3 covers 13 residues. The V gene lost 2 bases and the J gene lost 2 bases, with 4 bases spanning the gap. Study outcomes and limitations: TCR beta chains associated with HLA were, in a later analysis, more clonally expanded than equally common others.

60 Vbeta and 13 Jbeta primers were used in PCR. TCRdb's table, derived via immunoSEQ multiplex PCR, lists solely in-frame clones and lacks some. In the table there are 50,000 to 65,000 clones, less than 85% of which are singletons. The rearrangement links TRBV2 to TRBJ1-5; the D is unclear. The source of this sequence is a woman younger than 35 in good health and CMV-seronegative. Material for sequencing was PBMCs. The DNA of the CDR3 is TGTGCCAGCAGTGAACAGGGCAATCAGCCCCAGCATTTT. Protein sequence: CASSEQGNQPQHF.